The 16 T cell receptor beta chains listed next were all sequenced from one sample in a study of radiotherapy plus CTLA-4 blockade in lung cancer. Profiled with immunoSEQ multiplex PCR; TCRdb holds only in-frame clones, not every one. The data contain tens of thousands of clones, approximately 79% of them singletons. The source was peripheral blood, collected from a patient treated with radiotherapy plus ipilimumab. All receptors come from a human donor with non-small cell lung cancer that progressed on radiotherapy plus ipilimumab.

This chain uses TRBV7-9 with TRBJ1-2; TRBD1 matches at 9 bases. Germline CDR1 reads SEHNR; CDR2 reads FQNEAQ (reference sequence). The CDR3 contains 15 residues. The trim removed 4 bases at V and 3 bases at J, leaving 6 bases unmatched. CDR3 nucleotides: TGTGCCAGCAGCTCAATCACAGGGGGCCACTATGGCTACACCTTC. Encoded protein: CASSSITGGHYGYTF. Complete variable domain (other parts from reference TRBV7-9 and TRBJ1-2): DTGVSQNPRHKITKRGQNVTFRCDPISEHNRLYWYRQTLGQGPEFLTYFQNEAQLEKSRLLSDRFSAERPKGSFSTLEIQRTEQGDSAMYLCASSSITGGHYGYTFGSGTRLTVV.

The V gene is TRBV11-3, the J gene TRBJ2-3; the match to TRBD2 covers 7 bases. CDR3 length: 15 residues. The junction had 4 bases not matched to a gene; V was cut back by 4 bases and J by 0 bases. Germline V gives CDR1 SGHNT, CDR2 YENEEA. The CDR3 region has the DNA TGTGCCAGCAGCTACGGGGGGACTAGCACAGATACGCAGTATTTT. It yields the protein CASSYGGTSTDTQYF. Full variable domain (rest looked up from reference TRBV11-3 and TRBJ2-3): EAGVVQSPRYKIIEKKQPVAFWCNPISGHNTLYWYLQNLGQGPELLIRYENEEAVDDSQLPKDRFSAERLKGVDSTLKIQPAELGDSAVYLCASSYGGTSTDTQYFGPGTRLTVL.

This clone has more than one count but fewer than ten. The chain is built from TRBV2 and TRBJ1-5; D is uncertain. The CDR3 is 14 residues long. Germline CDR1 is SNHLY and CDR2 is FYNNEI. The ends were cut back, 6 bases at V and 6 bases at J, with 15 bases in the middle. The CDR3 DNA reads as TGTGCCAGCAGGACGGGGTACTCCTCTCAGCCCCAGCATTTT. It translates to CASRTGYSSQPQHF.

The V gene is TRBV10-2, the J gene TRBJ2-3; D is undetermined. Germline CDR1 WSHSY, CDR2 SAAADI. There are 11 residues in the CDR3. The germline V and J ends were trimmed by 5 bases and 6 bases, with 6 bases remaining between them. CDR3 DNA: TGCGCCAGCAGTTTCGCGGATACGCAGTATTTT. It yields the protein CASSFADTQYF.

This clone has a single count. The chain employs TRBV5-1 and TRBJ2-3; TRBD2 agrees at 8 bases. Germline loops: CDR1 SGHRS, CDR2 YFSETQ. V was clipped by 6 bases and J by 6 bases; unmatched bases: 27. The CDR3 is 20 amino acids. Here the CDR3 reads CASTSEGWQGLAGHQDTQYF. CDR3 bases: TGCGCCAGCACCTCTGAGGGGTGGCAGGGTTTAGCGGGGCATCAGGATACGCAGTATTTT.

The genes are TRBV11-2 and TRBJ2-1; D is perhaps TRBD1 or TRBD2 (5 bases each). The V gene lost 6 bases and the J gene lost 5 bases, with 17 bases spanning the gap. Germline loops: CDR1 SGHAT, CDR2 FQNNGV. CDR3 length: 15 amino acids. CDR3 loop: CASRAPGTSDNEQFF. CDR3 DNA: TGTGCCAGCAGAGCCCCCGGGACGTCGGACAATGAGCAGTTCTTC.

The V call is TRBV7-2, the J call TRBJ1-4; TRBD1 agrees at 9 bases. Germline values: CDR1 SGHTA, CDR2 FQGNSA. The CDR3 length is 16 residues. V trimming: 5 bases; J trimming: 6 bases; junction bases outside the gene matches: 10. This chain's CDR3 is CASSLNGGQGYEKLFF. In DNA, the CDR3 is TGTGCCAGCAGCCTCAACGGAGGACAGGGGTATGAAAAACTGTTTTTT. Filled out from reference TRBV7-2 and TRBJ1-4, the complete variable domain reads GAGVSQSPSNKVTEKGKDVELRCDPISGHTALYWYRQSLGQGLEFLIYFQGNSAPDKSGLPSDRFSAERTGGSVSTLTIQRTQQEDSAVYLCASSLNGGQGYEKLFFGSGTQLSVL.

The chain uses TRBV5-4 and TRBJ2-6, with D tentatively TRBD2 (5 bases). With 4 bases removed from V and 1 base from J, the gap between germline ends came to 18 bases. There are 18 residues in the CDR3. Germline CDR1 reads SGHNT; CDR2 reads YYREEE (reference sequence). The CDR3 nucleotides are TGTGCCAGCAGCCCTCCGCGGACCCGGGGTTCTGGGGCCAACGTCCTGACTTTC. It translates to CASSPPRTRGSGANVLTF.

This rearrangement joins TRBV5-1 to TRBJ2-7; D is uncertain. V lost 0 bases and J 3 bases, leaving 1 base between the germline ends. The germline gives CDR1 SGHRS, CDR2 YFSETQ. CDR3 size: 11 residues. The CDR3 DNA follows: TGCGCCAGCAGCTTGGACTACGAGCAGTACTTC. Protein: CASSLDYEQYF.

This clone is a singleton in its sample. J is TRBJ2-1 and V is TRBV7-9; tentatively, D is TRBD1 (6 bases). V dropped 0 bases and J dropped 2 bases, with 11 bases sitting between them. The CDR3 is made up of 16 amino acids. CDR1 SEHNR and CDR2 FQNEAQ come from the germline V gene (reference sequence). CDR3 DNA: TGTGCCAGCAGCTTAGCCCAGGGGTCCACCTACAATGAGCAGTTCTTC. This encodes CASSLAQGSTYNEQFF.

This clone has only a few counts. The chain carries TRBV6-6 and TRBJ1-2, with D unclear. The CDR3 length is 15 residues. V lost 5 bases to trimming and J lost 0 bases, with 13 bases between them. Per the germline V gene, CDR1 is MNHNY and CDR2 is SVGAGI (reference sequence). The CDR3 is CASSKHRTSNYGYTF. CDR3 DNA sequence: TGTGCCAGCAGTAAACACCGTACCTCTAACTATGGCTACACCTTC.

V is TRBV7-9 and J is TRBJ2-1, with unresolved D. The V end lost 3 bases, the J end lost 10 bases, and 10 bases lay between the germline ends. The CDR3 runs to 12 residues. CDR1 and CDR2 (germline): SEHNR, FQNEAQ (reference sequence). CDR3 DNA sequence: TGTGCCAGCAGCTTCTCCTCTGAGGAGCAGTTCTTC. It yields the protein CASSFSSEEQFF. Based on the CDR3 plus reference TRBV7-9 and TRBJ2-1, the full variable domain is DTGVSQNPRHKITKRGQNVTFRCDPISEHNRLYWYRQTLGQGPEFLTYFQNEAQLEKSRLLSDRFSAERPKGSFSTLEIQRTEQGDSAMYLCASSFSSEEQFFGPGTRLTVL.

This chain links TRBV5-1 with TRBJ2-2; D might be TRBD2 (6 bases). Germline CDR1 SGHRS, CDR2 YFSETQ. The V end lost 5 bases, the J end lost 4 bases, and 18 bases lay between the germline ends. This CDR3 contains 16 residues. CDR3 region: CASSRLAAGTTGELFF. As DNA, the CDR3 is TGCGCCAGCAGTCGTCTTGCGGCGGGAACCACCGGGGAGCTGTTTTTT.

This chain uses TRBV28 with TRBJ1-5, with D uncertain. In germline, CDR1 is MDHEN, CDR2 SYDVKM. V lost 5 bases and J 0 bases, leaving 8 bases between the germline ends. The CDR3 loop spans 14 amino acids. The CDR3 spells CASSPHGSNQPQHF. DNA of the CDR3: TGTGCCAGCAGTCCGCACGGTAGCAATCAGCCCCAGCATTTT. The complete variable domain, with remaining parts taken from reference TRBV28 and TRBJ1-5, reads DVKVTQSSRYLVKRTGEKVFLECVQDMDHENMFWYRQDPGLGLRLIYFSYDVKMKEKGDIPEGYSVSREKKERFSLILESASTNQTSMYLCASSPHGSNQPQHFGDGTRLSIL.

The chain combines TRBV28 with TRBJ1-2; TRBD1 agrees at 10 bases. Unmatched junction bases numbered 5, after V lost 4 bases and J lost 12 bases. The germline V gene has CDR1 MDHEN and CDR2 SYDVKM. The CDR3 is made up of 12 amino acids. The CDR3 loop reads CASSSGTGVNTF. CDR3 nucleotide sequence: TGTGCCAGCAGTTCCGGGACAGGGGTAAACACCTTC.

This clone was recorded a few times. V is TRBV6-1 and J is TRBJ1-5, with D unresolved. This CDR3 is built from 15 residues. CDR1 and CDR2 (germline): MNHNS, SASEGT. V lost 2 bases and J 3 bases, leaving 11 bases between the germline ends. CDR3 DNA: TGTGCCAGCAGTGAATGGGCAGGAAACAATCAGCCCCAGCATTTT. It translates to CASSEWAGNNQPQHF.